This T cell receptor (beta chain) was recovered during a study of stem cell transplantation in POMP-related autoinflammatory disease. Whole-study context: CD8+ T cells were low and CD4+ cells naive-skewed before transplant.

Assay used: immunoSEQ multiplex PCR; TCRdb lists only in-frame clones, some missing. This repertoire shows approximately 65,000 clones, around 90% found once; its top ten account for about 0.7%. PRAID combined immunodeficiency and autoinflammation. This clone was detected once. The CDR3 spans 16 residues. CDR1 and CDR2 (germline): MNHEY, SMNVEV (reference sequence). J gave up 0 bases and V 6 bases, and 9 bases lay outside the gene matches. This TCR derives from a human patient with POMP-related autoinflammation and immune dysregulation (PRAID). The graft donor may be the source of some T cells. The input for sequencing was CD4+ T cells from PBMCs, taken after stem cell transplantation. The V gene is TRBV27, the J gene TRBJ1-1; 8 bases align to TRBD1. The CDR3 DNA is TGTGCCAGCAGACCTAACAGGGGGACCATGAACACTGAAGCTTTCTTT. This translates into CASRPNRGTMNTEAFF.